What follows are 27 T cell receptor beta chains derived from one specimen sequenced in a study of cytomegalovirus exposure and HLA in healthy donors. Amplification used 60 Vbeta primers and 13 Jbeta primers. Produced via immunoSEQ multiplex PCR; TCRdb's table is partial and in-frame only. The profile shows approximately 220,000 clones, approximately 88% of them singletons. The sequencing input was PBMCs. Source of these receptors: a boy aged 2-15 years in good health and CMV-seronegative.

The V and J genes are TRBV20-1 and TRBJ2-7; no clear D gene. Germline loops: CDR1 DFQATT, CDR2 SNEGSKA (reference sequence). The CDR3 sequence is 11 residues long. The V gene lost 3 bases and the J gene lost 5 bases, with 8 bases spanning the gap. Here the CDR3 DNA reads TGCAGTGCTAGCGAGATGCACGAGCAGTACTTC. Its translation: CSASEMHEQYF.

This rearrangement joins TRBV7-9 to TRBJ2-3; 8 bases line up with TRBD2. The ends lost 7 bases at V and 5 bases at J; junction bases unmatched: 5. From germline, CDR1 is SEHNR and CDR2 FQNEAQ (reference sequence). The CDR3 extends over 13 amino acids. CDR3 loop: CASTPSGRDTQYF. The CDR3 DNA is TGTGCCAGCACACCCAGCGGGAGAGATACGCAGTATTTT.

The chain combines TRBV20-1 with TRBJ1-1, with D hard to call. CDR1 DFQATT and CDR2 SNEGSKA come from the germline V gene (reference sequence). V was pared by 0 bases and J by 7 bases, with 3 bases between. This CDR3 has 10 amino acids. CDR3 amino acids: CSARDIEAFF. CDR3 bases: TGCAGTGCTAGAGATATTGAAGCTTTCTTT.

This clone was recorded once. The J gene is TRBJ2-7, the V gene TRBV7-6; 8 bases line up with TRBD2. V was pared by 6 bases and J by 0 bases, with 13 bases of the junction left unmatched. Germline assignment: CDR1 SGHVS and CDR2 FNYEAQ. This CDR3 is built from 17 residues. CDR3 DNA: TGTGCCAGCAGTCTAGGGTCGGGGGGGGAACCCTCCTACGAGCAGTACTTC. It is translated as CASSLGSGGEPSYEQYF.

The rearrangement links TRBV23-1 to TRBJ1-1; TRBD1 is a possible D gene (5 bases). TRBV23-1 is reported as an ORF; its role is uncertain. The CDR3 is 13 amino acids. The germline V and J ends were trimmed by 2 bases and 8 bases, with 12 bases remaining between them. The CDR3 sequence: CASSQPDRFEAFF. As DNA, the CDR3 is TGCGCCAGCAGTCAACCCGACAGATTCGAAGCTTTCTTT.

This clone was seen a handful of times. The chain carries TRBV4-1 and TRBJ1-4; 11 bases agree with TRBD1. CDR1 is MGHRA and CDR2 is YSYEKL in the germline V gene. Losses at the gene ends were 1 base for V and 14 bases for J; bases not matched to a gene: 9. The CDR3 has 15 residues. DNA for the CDR3: TGCGCCAGCAGCCAAGGAGCCGGGACAGGGGGTGGGCTGTTTTTT. Translating gives CASSQGAGTGGGLFF.

This rearrangement joins TRBV7-6 to TRBJ2-2; 8 positions match TRBD2. The CDR3 has 16 residues. Germline-derived CDR1 and CDR2 are SGHVS and FNYEAQ. J was trimmed by 1 base and V by 4 bases; bases with no gene match: 5. The CDR3 nucleotides are TGTGCCAGCAGCTCTACTAGCGGAGGGAACACCGGGGAGCTGTTTTTT. Translated: CASSSTSGGNTGELFF.

This clone was picked up a small number of times. This sequence joins TRBV6-5 and TRBJ1-1; D might be TRBD1 (5 bases). The CDR3 is 12 amino acids. CDR1 MNHEY and CDR2 SVGAGI come from the germline V gene. Trimming cost V 2 bases and J 7 bases, with 8 bases left between them. In nucleotides, the CDR3 is TGTGCCAGCAGTTACCGGGGGTATGAAGCTTTCTTT. Protein sequence: CASSYRGYEAFF.

In DNA form, the CDR3 reads TGTGCCAGCAGTTTATTAAGGTCTAGCGGGAGGTACCAAGAGACCCAGTACTTC. This encodes CASSLLRSSGRYQETQYF. The V and J genes are TRBV27 and TRBJ2-5; TRBD2 matches 11 bases. The CDR3 is 18 residues long. Trimming removed 1 base from V and 0 bases from J; junction bases left unmatched: 7. The germline V gene has CDR1 MNHEY and CDR2 SMNVEV (reference sequence).

The chain is built from TRBV29-1 and TRBJ2-7; TRBD1 matches 7 bases. The CDR3 runs 13 residues. The germline CDR1 and CDR2 sequences are SQVTM and ANQGSEA. Trimming took 0 bases from V and 7 from J; bases not matched to a gene: 6. The CDR3 coding sequence is TGCAGCGTTGAAGAAGCAGGGGGTGGGGAGCAGTACTTC. This codes for CSVEEAGGGEQYF.

Points on this clone: One junction end disagrees with the germline gene, perhaps due to a read error. Other DNA variants within this sample encode the same CDR3. The chain joins TRBV7-7 to TRBJ2-1; TRBD1 matches at 7 bases. The CDR3 is made up of 15 amino acids. Germline-derived CDR1 and CDR2 are SSHAT and FNYEAQ (reference sequence). DNA for the CDR3: TGCGCTAGCAGCCCGATAGACAGGGACGGCAATGAGCAGTTCTTC. Protein product: CASSPIDRDGNEQFF. Based on the CDR3 plus reference TRBV7-7 and TRBJ2-1, the full variable domain is GAGVSQSPRYKVTKRGQDVTLRCDPISSHATLYWYQQALGQGPEFLTYFNYEAQPDKSGLPSDRFSAERPEGSISTLTIQRTEQRDSAMYRCASSPIDRDGNEQFFGPGTRLTVL.

The chain links TRBV18 to TRBJ2-1, with a weak D call TRBD2 (6 bases). From germline, CDR1 is KGHSH and CDR2 LQKENI. The V end lost 5 bases, the J end lost 5 bases, and 16 bases lay between the germline ends. The CDR3 extends over 15 amino acids. The CDR3: CASSSRQRADNEQFF. In DNA, the CDR3 is TGTGCCAGCTCATCTAGGCAGCGGGCGGACAATGAGCAGTTCTTC.

The chain uses TRBV6-5 and TRBJ2-5; possibly TRBD2 for D (5 bases). The J call may be mistaken, given a closer DNA end match to TRBJ2-7. This CDR3 is built from 14 residues. Germline V CDR1 and CDR2: MNHEY, SVGAGI. Here the CDR3 DNA reads TGTGCCAGCAAGAAGATCAGCGGCGGCTCCGAGCAGTACTTC. It is translated as CASKKISGGSEQYF.

The DNA of the CDR3 is TGTGCCAGCAGCCAACGCGGTCCAGGGGTTCAGCCCCAGCATTTT. This translates into CASSQRGPGVQPQHF. The gene calls are TRBV27 and TRBJ1-5, with a tentative D call TRBD1 (6 bases). This CDR3 comprises 15 residues. The V and J ends lost 6 bases and 6 bases respectively, with 18 bases between them. From germline, CDR1 is MNHEY and CDR2 SMNVEV (reference sequence).

The genes are TRBV25-1 and TRBJ2-3, with D possibly TRBD1 on 6 matching bases. There are 17 residues in the CDR3. The germline V and J ends were trimmed by 3 bases and 6 bases, with 22 bases remaining between them. Germline CDR1 MGHDK, CDR2 SYGVNS. In nucleotides, the CDR3 is TGTGCCAGCAGTGATACAAGAGGGGCAGGGGTAAAGGATACGCAGTATTTT. Residues: CASSDTRGAGVKDTQYF. The full variable domain, completed using reference TRBV25-1 and TRBJ2-3, is EADIYQTPRYLVIGTGKKITLECSQTMGHDKMYWYQQDPGMELHLIHYSYGVNSTEKGDLSSESTVSRIRTEHFPLTLESARPSHTSQYLCASSDTRGAGVKDTQYFGPGTRLTVL.

The J gene is TRBJ1-5, the V gene TRBV25-1; D is perhaps TRBD1 (5 bases). The CDR3 is 14 amino acids. Per germline, CDR1 MGHDK and CDR2 SYGVNS. Trimming removed 3 bases from V and 6 bases from J, with 12 bases in between. The CDR3 DNA reads as TGTGCCAGCAGTGAGCAGGGAACGAGTCAGCCCCAGCATTTT. The encoded protein is CASSEQGTSQPQHF.

The J gene is TRBJ2-1, the V gene TRBV4-2, with a tentative D call TRBD2 (6 bases). Trimming took 0 bases from V and 10 from J, leaving 10 bases between them. CDR3 length equals 13 residues. The germline V gene encodes CDR1 LGHNA and CDR2 YNFKEQ. CDR3 in amino acids: CASSQEVGGEQFF. CDR3 in DNA: TGTGCCAGCAGCCAAGAGGTCGGGGGAGAGCAGTTCTTC.

The CDR3 loop reads CSVVPGSYTEAFF. The CDR3 DNA follows: TGCAGCGTTGTGCCAGGTTCCTACACTGAAGCTTTCTTT. The genes are TRBV29-1 and TRBJ1-1; D is undetermined. Germline V gives CDR1 SQVTM, CDR2 ANQGSEA. This CDR3 comprises 13 residues. The V end lost 4 bases, the J end lost 3 bases, and 12 bases lay between the germline ends.

This clone was observed a handful of times. This sequence joins TRBV13 and TRBJ1-6; D uncertain. Germline V gene lookup returns CDR1 PRHDT and CDR2 FYEKMQ (reference sequence). CDR3 size: 10 residues. The V end was cut by 4 bases, the J end by 14 bases, with 6 bases between. CDR3: CASSSPALHF. The CDR3 coding sequence is TGTGCCAGCAGCTCCCCAGCCCTCCACTTT. The whole variable domain, remainder taken from reference TRBV13 and TRBJ1-6, is AAGVIQSPRHLIKEKRETATLKCYPIPRHDTVYWYQQGPGQDPQFLISFYEKMQSDKGSIPDRFSAQQFSDYHSELNMSSLELGDSALYFCASSSPALHFGNGTRLTVT.

The chain carries TRBV30 and TRBJ2-1, with 7 nucleotides matching TRBD2. This CDR3 is built from 13 residues. The junction had 5 bases not matched to a gene; V was cut back by 0 bases and J by 9 bases. Germline V lookup: CDR1 GTSNPN, CDR2 SVGIG (reference sequence). CDR3 region: CAWSVRGSGEQFF. The CDR3 DNA is TGTGCCTGGAGTGTGCGGGGGAGCGGTGAGCAGTTCTTC.

As concerns this clone: Distinct nucleotide sequences in the sample also encode this CDR3. This chain connects TRBV27 to TRBJ2-7; 7 nucleotides line up with TRBD2. Germline CDR1 is MNHEY and CDR2 is SMNVEV (reference sequence). The trim removed 2 bases at V and 1 base at J, leaving 2 bases unmatched. This CDR3 spans 14 amino acids. In DNA form, the CDR3 reads TGTGCCAGCAGTTTAGCGGGAGTATCCTACGAGCAGTACTTC. It encodes CASSLAGVSYEQYF.

This chain uses TRBV7-9 with TRBJ2-7; 7 bases are shared with TRBD1. The ends lost 5 bases at V and 9 bases at J; junction bases unmatched: 16. The germline gives CDR1 SEHNR, CDR2 FQNEAQ (reference sequence). CDR3 length: 15 residues. The CDR3 sequence is CASSPKDRPRLGQYF. For the CDR3, the DNA is TGTGCCAGCAGCCCTAAGGACAGGCCTAGACTTGGGCAGTACTTC.

This chain uses TRBV5-1 with TRBJ2-5; 7 positions agree with TRBD2. From germline, CDR1 is SGHRS and CDR2 YFSETQ. V lost 3 bases to trimming and J lost 2 bases; unmatched junction nucleotides: 1. This CDR3 is built from 13 residues. The CDR3 sequence is CASSWGGQETQYF. The CDR3 region has the DNA TGCGCCAGCAGCTGGGGGGGACAAGAGACCCAGTACTTC.

This chain uses TRBV2 with TRBJ2-5, with TRBD1 matching 9 bases. CDR1 SNHLY and CDR2 FYNNEI come from the germline V gene. Germline trimming cut 7 bases from V and 4 bases from J; bases unmatched to any gene: 10. CDR3 size: 15 residues. CDR3 sequence: CASTMDRGKGETQYF. The CDR3 DNA reads as TGTGCCAGCACTATGGACAGGGGAAAGGGAGAGACCCAGTACTTC.

J is TRBJ2-1 and V is TRBV5-1; 7 positions match TRBD2. The junction had 5 bases not matched to a gene; V was cut back by 1 base and J by 7 bases. Looked up from germline, CDR1 is SGHRS and CDR2 is YFSETQ. This CDR3 has 14 residues. CDR3 in amino acids: CASSLSGGGNEQFF. In nucleotides, the CDR3 is TGCGCCAGCAGCTTGTCGGGGGGTGGTAATGAGCAGTTCTTC.

This chain links TRBV30 with TRBJ2-5; 7 bases line up with TRBD1. Germline CDR1 GTSNPN, CDR2 SVGIG (reference sequence). The ends lost 0 bases at V and 5 bases at J; junction bases unmatched: 9. The length of the CDR3 is 15 residues. This chain's CDR3 is CAWSVLGGWGETQYF. CDR3 coding DNA: TGTGCCTGGAGTGTACTAGGGGGCTGGGGGGAGACCCAGTACTTC.

The chain uses TRBV30 and TRBJ1-1; the D is unclear. The V gene's germline CDR1 is GTSNPN and CDR2 SVGIG (reference sequence). Trimming stripped 4 bases from V and 1 base from J, with 10 bases between. The CDR3 is 13 residues long. The DNA for the CDR3 is TGTGCCTGGAAAGGTGGGAGGAACACTGAAGCTTTCTTT. Protein sequence: CAWKGGRNTEAFF.